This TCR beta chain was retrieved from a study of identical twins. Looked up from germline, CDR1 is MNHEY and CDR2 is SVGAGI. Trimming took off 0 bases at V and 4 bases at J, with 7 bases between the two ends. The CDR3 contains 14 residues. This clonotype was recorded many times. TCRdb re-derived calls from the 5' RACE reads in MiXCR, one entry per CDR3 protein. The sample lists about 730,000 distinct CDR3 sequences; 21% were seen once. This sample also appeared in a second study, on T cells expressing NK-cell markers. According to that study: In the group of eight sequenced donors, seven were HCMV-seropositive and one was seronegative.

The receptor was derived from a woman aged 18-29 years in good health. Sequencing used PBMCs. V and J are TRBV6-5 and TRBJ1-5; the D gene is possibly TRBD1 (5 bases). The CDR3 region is CASSYSRGNQPQHF. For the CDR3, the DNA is TGTGCCAGCAGTTACTCGAGGGGTAATCAGCCCCAGCATTTT.